These 25 T cell receptor beta chains originate from one sample sequenced in a study of vaccination and CD4 T cells after COVID-19. Scientists ran DNA taken from cultured CD4+ T cells through the Oncomine TCR Beta short-read assay for sequencing. MiXCR, run by TCRdb on the PCR reads, gives a single entry per CDR3 protein. The sample includes more than 15,000 distinct CDR3 sequences, 30% to 40% of them seen just once. Their target antigens are unknown. Documented treatment: roughly 10-day PBMC culture with coronavirus spike peptide pools or control peptides (ViraFEST assay). Sequenced: cultured CD4+ T cells from blood. The receptors shown here come from a human donor with COVID-19.

A remark on this clonotype: Sequence at one end of the junction differs from germline and may be a read error. This rearrangement joins TRBV10-1 to TRBJ1-4; D possibly corresponds to TRBD1 (5 bases). The CDR3 runs to 14 residues. Germline V gene lookup returns CDR1 WNHNN and CDR2 SYGVQD (reference sequence). The chain's CDR3 is CASSEEGVNGKLFF. Here the CDR3 DNA reads TGCGCCAGTAGTGAGGAAGGGGTCAACGGAAAACTGTTTTTT.

This clonotype has more than one count but fewer than ten. CDR3: CASSPGLAGGGGLIGAQYF. CDR3 nucleotides: TGTGCCAGCAGCCCGGGGCTAGCGGGGGGGGGAGGGTTGATTGGGGCGCAGTATTTT. J is TRBJ2-3 and V is TRBV7-2, with 12 positions matching TRBD2. The germline gives CDR1 SGHTA, CDR2 FQGNSA. The V and J ends lost 5 bases and 10 bases, in that order; junction bases with no gene match: 22. The CDR3 sequence is 19 residues long.

The V gene is TRBV12-3 or TRBV12-4, the J gene TRBJ1-5; D remains unclear. Trimming left V 0 bases short and J 5 bases short, with 8 bases between. The CDR3 length is 14 residues. The CDR3 nucleotides are TGTGCCAGCAGTTTAGCCAACAGATATCAGCCCCAGCATTTT. Translating it yields CASSLANRYQPQHF.

The chain couples TRBV6-4 to TRBJ1-6; 7 bases match TRBD1. V trimming: 6 bases; J trimming: 5 bases; junction bases outside the gene matches: 7. CDR3 length: 15 residues. Germline V gives CDR1 MRHNA, CDR2 SNTAGT. In DNA form, the CDR3 reads TGTGCCAGCAGGAAGGCAGGGACAGATAATTCACCCCTCCACTTT. Translation: CASRKAGTDNSPLHF.

This clonotype was found a few times. J is TRBJ2-2 and V is TRBV27; 11 bases align to TRBD1. J was trimmed by 5 bases and V by 3 bases; bases with no gene match: 2. The CDR3 length is 15 residues. Germline CDR1 and CDR2: MNHEY and SMNVEV (reference sequence). The CDR3 spells CASSLDRGRTGELFF. CDR3 in DNA: TGTGCCAGCAGTTTGGACAGGGGGCGGACCGGGGAGCTGTTTTTT.

This chain joins TRBV6-1 and TRBJ2-7; TRBD1 agrees at 9 bases. Germline CDR1 MNHNS, CDR2 SASEGT. V lost 0 bases to trimming and J lost 6 bases; unmatched junction nucleotides: 6. There are 15 residues in the CDR3. The CDR3 sequence: CASSEALGQGSEQYF. Written as DNA, the CDR3 is TGTGCCAGCAGTGAAGCGCTGGGACAGGGTTCCGAGCAGTACTTC.

The CDR3 sequence: CATSDLKGAGVRDTQYF. The CDR3 DNA reads TGTGCCACCAGTGATTTGAAGGGAGCGGGGGTGAGAGATACGCAGTATTTT. The chain carries TRBV24-1 and TRBJ2-3, with 8 bases that match TRBD2. Germline CDR1 reads KGHDR; CDR2 reads SFDVKD. The CDR3 is 17 amino acids. J gave up 5 bases and V 0 bases, and 9 bases lay outside the gene matches.

The chain employs TRBV18 and TRBJ1-1, with D possibly being TRBD1 (5 bases). Germline V gives CDR1 KGHSH, CDR2 LQKENI. V was cut by 1 base and J by 4 bases, with 7 bases left in between. The CDR3 has 13 residues. The CDR3 DNA reads as TGTGCCAGCTCACCACGGGGGGGCACTGAAGCTTTCTTT. It codes for CASSPRGGTEAFF.

This clonotype came up a few times. The rearrangement uses TRBV6-1 and TRBJ1-6; TRBD1 aligns across 7 bases. The CDR3 runs to 16 residues. The V gene end was trimmed by 6 bases and the J gene end by 13 bases; junction bases not matched to a gene: 18. Germline V gene data show CDR1 as MNHNS and CDR2 as SASEGT. CDR3 nucleotides: TGTGCCAGCAGAGTCCGGGACAGTGGAACGGGACTTCCCCTCCACTTT. Translated, it gives CASRVRDSGTGLPLHF.

The chain carries TRBV14 and TRBJ1-1, with D tentatively TRBD1 (6 bases). CDR3 length: 18 residues. V was cut by 3 bases and J by 1 base, with 21 bases left in between. Germline lookup yields CDR1 SGHDN and CDR2 FVKESK. The CDR3 coding sequence is TGTGCCAGCAGCCAGATCTGGGGGACACCGGCGGGGAACACTGAAGCTTTCTTT. Translating gives CASSQIWGTPAGNTEAFF.

This clonotype is categorized as medium-sized. This chain connects TRBV6-1 to TRBJ1-2; possible D gene TRBD1, 5 bases. The ends were cut back, 8 bases at V and 4 bases at J, with 14 bases in the middle. CDR3 size: 13 residues. Germline V gene lookup returns CDR1 MNHNS and CDR2 SASEGT. In DNA form, the CDR3 reads TGTGCCAGCTCAAACAGGTACGGCTATGGCTACACCTTC. Its protein is CASSNRYGYGYTF.

The V and J genes are TRBV4-3 and TRBJ2-3; either TRBD1 or TRBD2 may fit D (5 bases each). In germline, CDR1 is LGHNA, CDR2 YSLEER. The germline V and J ends were trimmed by 9 bases and 0 bases, with 7 bases remaining between them. There are 12 residues in the CDR3. This chain's CDR3 is CASGGSTDTQYF. Here the CDR3 DNA reads TGCGCCAGTGGGGGAAGCACAGATACGCAGTATTTT.

The genes are TRBV28 and TRBJ2-2, with 12 nucleotides matching TRBD2. Germline V CDR1 and CDR2: MDHEN, SYDVKM. The V gene end was trimmed by 7 bases and the J gene end by 1 base; junction bases not matched to a gene: 7. There are 17 residues in the CDR3. DNA of the CDR3: TGTGCCAGCACCGCCTCTAGCGGGGGGGTGAACACCGGGGAGCTGTTTTTT. The encoded protein is CASTASSGGVNTGELFF.

This chain links TRBV20-1 with TRBJ2-7; D remains ambiguous. The V end lost 3 bases, the J end lost 6 bases, and 15 bases lay between the germline ends. CDR1 is DFQATT, CDR2 SNEGSKA, per germline (reference sequence). CDR3 length equals 13 residues. CDR3 region: CSASHDQEAEQYF. As DNA, the CDR3 is TGCAGTGCTAGCCACGACCAAGAAGCCGAGCAGTACTTC.

A few counts support this clonotype. The chain uses TRBV19 and TRBJ1-3, with TRBD1 matching 9 bases. Germline V gene sequence: CDR1 LNHDA, CDR2 SQIVND (reference sequence). The CDR3 consists of 16 residues. With V trimmed by 2 bases and J by 2 bases, 4 bases remained unmatched. The CDR3 sequence: CASSIRGQGAGNTIYF. Written as DNA, the CDR3 is TGTGCCAGTAGTATAAGGGGACAGGGTGCTGGAAACACCATATATTTT.

This clonotype was recorded a few times. V gene TRBV7-9 combines with J gene TRBJ1-2; D is unresolved. The CDR3 is 14 residues long. V was pared by 5 bases and J by 3 bases, with 13 bases between. Germline V CDR1 and CDR2: SEHNR, FQNEAQ (reference sequence). CDR3 bases: TGTGCCAGCAGCCCGTCCTTGGAGTACTATGGCTACACCTTC. Translation gives CASSPSLEYYGYTF.

This clonotype came up a few times. J is TRBJ1-1 and V is TRBV30, with unresolved D. The CDR3 is 13 residues long. V was clipped by 2 bases and J by 5 bases, with 12 bases between them. The germline CDR1 and CDR2 sequences are GTSNPN and SVGIG (reference sequence). The CDR3 sequence: CAWSINRVTEAFF. In nucleotides, the CDR3 is TGTGCCTGGAGTATAAATAGGGTTACTGAAGCTTTCTTT.

This clonotype qualifies as medium-sized. The chain has TRBV7-6 and TRBJ1-1; the D is unclear. This CDR3 spans 13 amino acids. Between the trimmed V and J ends, which lost 3 bases and 1 base, there was a span of 6 bases. The germline CDR1 and CDR2 sequences are SGHVS and FNYEAQ. DNA of the CDR3: TGTGCCAGCAGCTTGGAGGAGAACACTGAAGCTTTCTTT. The encoded protein is CASSLEENTEAFF.

This clonotype has only a few counts. The chain links TRBV28 to TRBJ1-1; D gene uncertain. CDR3 length equals 13 residues. Trimming took off 8 bases at V and 4 bases at J, with 14 bases between the two ends. Germline values: CDR1 MDHEN, CDR2 SYDVKM. The DNA for the CDR3 is TGTGCCAGCCCAAATTCAACGGGCACTGAAGCTTTCTTT. This codes for CASPNSTGTEAFF.

The chain recombines TRBV6-2 or TRBV6-3 with TRBJ2-1; 8 bases match TRBD2. The CDR3 totals 14 residues. The V gene's germline CDR1 is MNHEY and CDR2 SVGEGT. V was pared by 6 bases and J by 7 bases, with 8 bases of the junction left unmatched. CDR3 region: CASRAGQRGNEQFF. In DNA, the CDR3 is TGTGCCAGCAGGGCGGGCCAGCGGGGGAATGAGCAGTTCTTC.

This clonotype was seen more than once but under ten times. V and J are TRBV6-1 and TRBJ1-6; 8 bases agree with TRBD1. CDR3 length: 14 residues. Trimming cost V 6 bases and J 10 bases; bases outside gene matches: 8. Germline assignment: CDR1 MNHNS and CDR2 SASEGT. In DNA, the CDR3 is TGTGCCAGCAGACCAGGGGGCGCGGGGTCACCCCTCCACTTT. Its translation is CASRPGGAGSPLHF.

This clonotype was seen more than once but under ten times. The genes are TRBV20-1 and TRBJ1-6; D is perhaps TRBD1 (5 bases). The CDR3 length is 14 residues. Trimming shortened V by 3 bases and J by 5 bases, and 11 bases separated the two germline ends. Germline V gene data show CDR1 as DFQATT and CDR2 as SNEGSKA (reference sequence). The CDR3 loop reads CSASPPGHNSPLHF. CDR3 coding DNA: TGCAGTGCTAGCCCCCCGGGACATAATTCACCCCTCCACTTT.

This clonotype appeared a few times. The chain joins TRBV27 to TRBJ1-1; no firm D call. V was pared by 3 bases and J by 1 base, with 12 bases between. The germline CDR1 and CDR2 sequences are MNHEY and SMNVEV (reference sequence). CDR3 length: 15 amino acids. CDR3 region: CASSFEYTRNTEAFF. CDR3 DNA sequence: TGTGCCAGCAGTTTCGAGTACACGAGGAACACTGAAGCTTTCTTT.

Of note for this clonotype: An end of the junction does not agree with germline; a read error may underlie this. The chain joins TRBV28 to TRBJ1-1, with 7 bases fitting TRBD1. The CDR3 has 13 amino acids. The germline V gene has CDR1 MDHEN and CDR2 SYDVKM. The CDR3 loop is CLTGRTLNTEAFF. The CDR3 nucleotides are TGCCTGACAGGGAGAACTTTGAACACTGAAGCTTTCTTT.

As regards this clonotype: Relative to the germline gene, one junction end is altered; a read error may explain this. The chain recombines TRBV6-5 with TRBJ1-2; no definite D call. This CDR3 has 13 amino acids. The V gene's germline CDR1 is MNHEY and CDR2 SVGAGI. CDR3 region: CASSYETLGGHTF. For the CDR3, the DNA is TGTGCCAGCAGTTACGAGACACTAGGTGGCCACACCTTC.